This T cell receptor beta chain was recovered during a study of T cell clones after liver transplantation. As for the study in general: In this trial, immunosuppression withdrawal was attempted within 2 years of liver transplant.

Study-wide results and limits: Post-transplant time points were not standardized, so conclusions are preliminary.

Assay used: immunoSEQ multiplex PCR; TCRdb lists only in-frame clones, some missing. Of tens of thousands of clones detected, around four fifths appear once; the ten largest clones hold roughly 2.8%. Details on this clone: As yet, its antigen is unknown. Within the sample, other DNA sequences also encode this same CDR3.

The source material was CD4+ T cells from blood, sampled at the 22-month timepoint. This TCR was recovered from a human patient who received a liver transplant. Some T cells may have come from the graft donor.

The CDR3 DNA reads as TGTGCCAGCAGCTTCGGTCGGCAGACCCAGTACTTC. Translating gives CASSFGRQTQYF. The chain couples TRBV5-6 to TRBJ2-5; D not resolved. Germline CDR1 SGHDT, CDR2 YYEEEE. The V end was cut by 2 bases, the J end by 6 bases, with 8 bases between. This CDR3 contains 12 residues.